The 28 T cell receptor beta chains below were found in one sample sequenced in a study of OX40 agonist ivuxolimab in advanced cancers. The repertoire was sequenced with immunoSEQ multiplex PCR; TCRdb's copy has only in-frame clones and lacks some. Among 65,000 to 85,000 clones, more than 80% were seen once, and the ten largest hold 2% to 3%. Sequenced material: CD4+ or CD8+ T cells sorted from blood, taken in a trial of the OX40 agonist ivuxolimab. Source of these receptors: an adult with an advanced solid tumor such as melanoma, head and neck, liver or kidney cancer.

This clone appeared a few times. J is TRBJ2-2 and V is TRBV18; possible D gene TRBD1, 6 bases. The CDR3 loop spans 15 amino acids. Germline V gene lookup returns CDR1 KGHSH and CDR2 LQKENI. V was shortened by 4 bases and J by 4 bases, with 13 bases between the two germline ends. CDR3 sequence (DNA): TGTGCCAGCTCACAAGTAACAGGGAGCACCGGGGAGCTGTTTTTT. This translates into CASSQVTGSTGELFF.

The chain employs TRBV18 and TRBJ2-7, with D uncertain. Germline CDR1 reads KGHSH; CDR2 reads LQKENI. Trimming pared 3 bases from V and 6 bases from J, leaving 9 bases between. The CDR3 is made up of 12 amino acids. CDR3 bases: TGTGCCAGCTCACCCCTCCTCGGCGAGCAGTACTTC. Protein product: CASSPLLGEQYF.

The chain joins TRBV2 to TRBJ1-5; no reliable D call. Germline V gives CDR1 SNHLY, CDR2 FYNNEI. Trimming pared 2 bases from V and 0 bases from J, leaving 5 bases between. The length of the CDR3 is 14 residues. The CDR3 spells CASSELVSNQPQHF. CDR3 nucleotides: TGTGCCAGCAGTGAATTAGTTAGCAATCAGCCCCAGCATTTT.

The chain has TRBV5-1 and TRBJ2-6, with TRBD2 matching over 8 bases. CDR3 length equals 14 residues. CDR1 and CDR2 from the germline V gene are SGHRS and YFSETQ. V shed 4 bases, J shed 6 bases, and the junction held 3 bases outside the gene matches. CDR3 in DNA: TGCGCCAGCAGCAGTGGACTAGCGGCCAACGTCCTGACTTTC. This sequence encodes CASSSGLAANVLTF.

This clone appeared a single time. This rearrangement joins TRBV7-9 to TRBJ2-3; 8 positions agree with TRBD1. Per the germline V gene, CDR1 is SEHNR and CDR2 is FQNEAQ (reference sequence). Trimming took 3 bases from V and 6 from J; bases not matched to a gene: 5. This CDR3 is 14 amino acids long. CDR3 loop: CASSLNRGADTQYF. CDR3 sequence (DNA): TGTGCCAGCAGCTTGAACAGGGGGGCCGATACGCAGTATTTT. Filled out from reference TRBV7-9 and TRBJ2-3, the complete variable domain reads DTGVSQNPRHKITKRGQNVTFRCDPISEHNRLYWYRQTLGQGPEFLTYFQNEAQLEKSRLLSDRFSAERPKGSFSTLEIQRTEQGDSAMYLCASSLNRGADTQYFGPGTRLTVL.

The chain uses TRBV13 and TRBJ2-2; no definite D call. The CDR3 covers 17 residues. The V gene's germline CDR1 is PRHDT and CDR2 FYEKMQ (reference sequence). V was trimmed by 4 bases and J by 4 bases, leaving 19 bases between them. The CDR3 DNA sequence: TGTGCCAGCAGCTCCCCGAAAACCATTCGAGGCACCGGGGAGCTGTTTTTT. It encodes CASSSPKTIRGTGELFF.

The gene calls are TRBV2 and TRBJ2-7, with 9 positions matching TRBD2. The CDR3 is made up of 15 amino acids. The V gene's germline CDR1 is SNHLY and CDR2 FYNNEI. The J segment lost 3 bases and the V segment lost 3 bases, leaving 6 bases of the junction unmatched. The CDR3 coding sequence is TGTGCCAGCAGTGACGTCAGAGCGGGGGGCTACGAGCAGTACTTC. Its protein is CASSDVRAGGYEQYF.

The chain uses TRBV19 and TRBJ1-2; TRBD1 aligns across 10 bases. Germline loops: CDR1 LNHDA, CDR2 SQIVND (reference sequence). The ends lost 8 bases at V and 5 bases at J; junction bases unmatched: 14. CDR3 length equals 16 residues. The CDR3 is CASRGPTGTGVYGYTF. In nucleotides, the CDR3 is TGTGCCAGTCGGGGGCCAACCGGGACAGGGGTTTATGGCTACACCTTC.

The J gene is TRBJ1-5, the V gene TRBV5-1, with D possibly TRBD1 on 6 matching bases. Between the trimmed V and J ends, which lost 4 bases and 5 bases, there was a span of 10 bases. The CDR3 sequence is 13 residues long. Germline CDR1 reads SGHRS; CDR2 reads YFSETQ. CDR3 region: CASSQGTDQPQHF. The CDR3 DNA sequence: TGCGCCAGCAGCCAGGGGACGGATCAGCCCCAGCATTTT.

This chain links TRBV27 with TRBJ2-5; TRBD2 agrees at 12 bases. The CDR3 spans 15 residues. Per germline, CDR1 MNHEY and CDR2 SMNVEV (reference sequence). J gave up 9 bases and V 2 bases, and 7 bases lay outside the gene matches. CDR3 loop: CASSLTSGGLRAQYF. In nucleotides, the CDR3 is TGTGCCAGCAGTTTAACTAGCGGGGGGCTTAGGGCCCAGTACTTC.

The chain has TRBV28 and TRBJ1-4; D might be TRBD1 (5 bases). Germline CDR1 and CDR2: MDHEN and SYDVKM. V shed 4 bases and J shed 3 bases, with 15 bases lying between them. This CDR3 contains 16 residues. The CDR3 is CASSSSLGVANEKLFF. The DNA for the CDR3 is TGTGCCAGCAGTTCTTCTTTGGGGGTTGCTAATGAAAAACTGTTTTTT.

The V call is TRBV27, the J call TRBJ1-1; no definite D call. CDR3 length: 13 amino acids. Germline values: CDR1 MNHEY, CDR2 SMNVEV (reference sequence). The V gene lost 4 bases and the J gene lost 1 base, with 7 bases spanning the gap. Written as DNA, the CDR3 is TGTGCCAGCAGTTGGCGAGGGAACACTGAAGCTTTCTTT. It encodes CASSWRGNTEAFF.

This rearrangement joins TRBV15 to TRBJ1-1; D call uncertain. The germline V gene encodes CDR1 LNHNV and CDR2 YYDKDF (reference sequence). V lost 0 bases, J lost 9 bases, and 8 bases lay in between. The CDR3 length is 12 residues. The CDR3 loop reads CATSRDDSKAFF. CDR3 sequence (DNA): TGTGCCACCAGCAGAGATGACTCCAAAGCTTTCTTT.

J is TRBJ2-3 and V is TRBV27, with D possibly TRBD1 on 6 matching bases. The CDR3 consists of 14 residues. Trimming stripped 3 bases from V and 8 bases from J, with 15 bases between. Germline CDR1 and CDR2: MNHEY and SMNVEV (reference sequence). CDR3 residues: CASSLRQGQVTQYF. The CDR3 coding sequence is TGTGCCAGCAGTTTGAGGCAGGGGCAAGTTACGCAGTATTTT.

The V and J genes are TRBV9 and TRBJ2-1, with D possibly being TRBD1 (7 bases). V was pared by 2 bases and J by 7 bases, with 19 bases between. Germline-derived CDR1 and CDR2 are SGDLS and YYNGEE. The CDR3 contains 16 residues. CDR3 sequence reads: CASSVPRAGGSNEQFF. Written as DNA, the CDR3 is TGTGCCAGCAGCGTCCCCCGGGCAGGGGGGTCGAATGAGCAGTTCTTC.

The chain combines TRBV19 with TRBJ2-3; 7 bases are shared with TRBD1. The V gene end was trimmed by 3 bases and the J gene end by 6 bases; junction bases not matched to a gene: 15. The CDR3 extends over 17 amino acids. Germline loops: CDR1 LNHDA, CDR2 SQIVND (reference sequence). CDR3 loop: CASSILRDRITGDTQYF. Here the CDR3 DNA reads TGTGCCAGTAGTATTCTCCGGGACAGAATTACCGGTGATACGCAGTATTTT.

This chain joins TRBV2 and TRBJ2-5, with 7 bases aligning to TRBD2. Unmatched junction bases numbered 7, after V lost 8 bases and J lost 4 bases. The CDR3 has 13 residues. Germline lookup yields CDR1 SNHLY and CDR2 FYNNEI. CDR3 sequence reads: CASGGGVGETQYF. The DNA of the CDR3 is TGTGCCAGCGGGGGAGGGGTGGGAGAGACCCAGTACTTC.

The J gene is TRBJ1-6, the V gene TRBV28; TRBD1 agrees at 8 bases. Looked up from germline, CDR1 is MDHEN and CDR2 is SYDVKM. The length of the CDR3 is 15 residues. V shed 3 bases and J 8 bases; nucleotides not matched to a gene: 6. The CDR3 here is CASSLGQEGYSPLHF. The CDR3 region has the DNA TGTGCCAGCAGTTTGGGACAGGAGGGGTATTCACCCCTCCACTTT.

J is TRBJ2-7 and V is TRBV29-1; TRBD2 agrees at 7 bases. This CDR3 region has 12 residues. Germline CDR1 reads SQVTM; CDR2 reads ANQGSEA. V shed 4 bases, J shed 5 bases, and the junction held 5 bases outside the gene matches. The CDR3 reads CSVVRGENEQYF. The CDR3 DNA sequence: TGCAGCGTTGTTCGGGGGGAAAACGAGCAGTACTTC.

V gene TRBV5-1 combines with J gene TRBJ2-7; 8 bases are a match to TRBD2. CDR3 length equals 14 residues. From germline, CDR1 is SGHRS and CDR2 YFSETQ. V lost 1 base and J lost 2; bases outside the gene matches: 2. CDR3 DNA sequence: TGCGCCAGCAGCTTGTCCGGGGGGGCCTACGAGCAGTACTTC. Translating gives CASSLSGGAYEQYF.

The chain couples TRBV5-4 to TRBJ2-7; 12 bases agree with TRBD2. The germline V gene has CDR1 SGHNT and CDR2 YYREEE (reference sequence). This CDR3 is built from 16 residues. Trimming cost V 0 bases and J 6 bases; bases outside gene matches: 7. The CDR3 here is CASSLGGLAGRGEQYF. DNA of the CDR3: TGTGCCAGCAGCTTGGGGGGACTAGCGGGCCGTGGCGAGCAGTACTTC.

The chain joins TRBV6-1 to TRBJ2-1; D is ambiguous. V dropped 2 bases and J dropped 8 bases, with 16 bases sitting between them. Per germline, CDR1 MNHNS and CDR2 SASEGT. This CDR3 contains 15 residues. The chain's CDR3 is CASSENPAMADEQFF. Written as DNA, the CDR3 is TGTGCCAGCAGTGAAAACCCAGCAATGGCGGATGAGCAGTTCTTC.

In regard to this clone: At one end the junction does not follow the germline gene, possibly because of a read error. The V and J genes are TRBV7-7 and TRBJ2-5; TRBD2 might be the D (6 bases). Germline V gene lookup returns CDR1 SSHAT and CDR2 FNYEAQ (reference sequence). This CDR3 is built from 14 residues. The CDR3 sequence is CASSLGGDQETQYF. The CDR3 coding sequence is TGTGCTAGCAGCTTAGGAGGGGACCAAGAGACCCAGTACTTC.

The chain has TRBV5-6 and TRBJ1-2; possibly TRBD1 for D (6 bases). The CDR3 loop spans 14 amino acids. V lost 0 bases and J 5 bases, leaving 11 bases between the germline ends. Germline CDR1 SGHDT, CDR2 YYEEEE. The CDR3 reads CASSLVRGQYGYTF. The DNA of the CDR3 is TGTGCCAGCAGCTTGGTCAGGGGCCAGTATGGCTACACCTTC.

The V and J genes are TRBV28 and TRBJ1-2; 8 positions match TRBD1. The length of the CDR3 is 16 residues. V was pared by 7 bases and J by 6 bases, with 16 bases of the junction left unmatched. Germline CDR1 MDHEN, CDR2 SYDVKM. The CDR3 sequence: CASTGQGARVWHGYTF. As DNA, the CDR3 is TGTGCCAGCACCGGCCAGGGGGCCCGTGTTTGGCATGGCTACACCTTC.

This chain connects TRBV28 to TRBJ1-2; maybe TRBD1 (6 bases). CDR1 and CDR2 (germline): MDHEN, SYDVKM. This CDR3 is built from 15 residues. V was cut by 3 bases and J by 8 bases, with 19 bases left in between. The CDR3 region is CASSFGDAGVIGYTF. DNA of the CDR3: TGTGCCAGCAGTTTTGGGGATGCAGGGGTAATAGGCTACACCTTC.

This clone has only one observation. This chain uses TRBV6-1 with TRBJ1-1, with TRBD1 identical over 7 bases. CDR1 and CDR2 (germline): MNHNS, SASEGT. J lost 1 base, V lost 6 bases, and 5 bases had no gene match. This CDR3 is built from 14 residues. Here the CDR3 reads CASRPTGENTEAFF. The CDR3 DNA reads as TGTGCCAGCAGGCCCACAGGGGAGAACACTGAAGCTTTCTTT.

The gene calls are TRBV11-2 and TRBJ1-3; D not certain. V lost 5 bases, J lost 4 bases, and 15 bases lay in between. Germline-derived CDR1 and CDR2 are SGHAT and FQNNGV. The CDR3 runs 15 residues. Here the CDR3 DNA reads TGTGCCAGCAGCCCCCTTCGGGTACCCGGAAACACCATATATTTT. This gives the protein CASSPLRVPGNTIYF.